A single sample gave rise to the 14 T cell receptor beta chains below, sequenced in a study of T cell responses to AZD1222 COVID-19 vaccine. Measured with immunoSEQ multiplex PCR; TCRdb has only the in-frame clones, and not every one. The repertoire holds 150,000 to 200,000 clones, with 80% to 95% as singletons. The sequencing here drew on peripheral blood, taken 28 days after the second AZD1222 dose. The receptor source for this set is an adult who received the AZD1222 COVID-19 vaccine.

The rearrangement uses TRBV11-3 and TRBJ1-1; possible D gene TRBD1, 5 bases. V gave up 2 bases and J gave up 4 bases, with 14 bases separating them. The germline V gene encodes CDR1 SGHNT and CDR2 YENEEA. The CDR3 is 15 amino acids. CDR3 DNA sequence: TGTGCCAGCAGCTTATCAGGGCCCGGGGGCACTGAAGCTTTCTTT. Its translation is CASSLSGPGGTEAFF.

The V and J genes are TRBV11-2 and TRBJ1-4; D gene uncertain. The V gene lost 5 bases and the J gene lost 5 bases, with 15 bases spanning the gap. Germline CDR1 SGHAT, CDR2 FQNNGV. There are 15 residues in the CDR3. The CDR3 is CASSPRLSENEKLFF. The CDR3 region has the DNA TGTGCCAGCAGCCCCCGTCTATCCGAGAATGAAAAACTGTTTTTT.

The CDR3: CASSLDRANTIYF. The CDR3 DNA reads as TGCGCCAGCAGCTTGGATAGGGCCAACACCATATATTTT. The rearrangement links TRBV5-1 to TRBJ1-3; D unresolved. Looked up from germline, CDR1 is SGHRS and CDR2 is YFSETQ. The CDR3 runs to 13 residues. Trimming cost V 0 bases and J 7 bases, with 8 bases left between them.

CDR3: CASSPRGVHQETQYF. CDR3 DNA: TGTGCCAGCAGCCCCCGGGGAGTCCACCAAGAGACCCAGTACTTC. J is TRBJ2-5 and V is TRBV13, with D possibly being TRBD2 (5 bases). Looked up from germline, CDR1 is PRHDT and CDR2 is FYEKMQ (reference sequence). V lost 5 bases and J 0 bases, leaving 13 bases between the germline ends. The CDR3 has 15 residues.

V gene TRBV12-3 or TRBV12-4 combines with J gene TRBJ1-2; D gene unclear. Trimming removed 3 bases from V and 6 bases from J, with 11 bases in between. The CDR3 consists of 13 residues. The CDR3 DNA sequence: TGTGCCAGCAGTTTCAACACGAGACATGGCTACACCTTC. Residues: CASSFNTRHGYTF.

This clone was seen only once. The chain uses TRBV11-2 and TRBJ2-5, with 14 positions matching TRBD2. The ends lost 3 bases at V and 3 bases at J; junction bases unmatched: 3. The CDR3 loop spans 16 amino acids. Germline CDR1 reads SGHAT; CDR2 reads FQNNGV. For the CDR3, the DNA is TGTGCCAGCAGCTTGGCGACTAGCGGGAGGGAAGAGACCCAGTACTTC. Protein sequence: CASSLATSGREETQYF.

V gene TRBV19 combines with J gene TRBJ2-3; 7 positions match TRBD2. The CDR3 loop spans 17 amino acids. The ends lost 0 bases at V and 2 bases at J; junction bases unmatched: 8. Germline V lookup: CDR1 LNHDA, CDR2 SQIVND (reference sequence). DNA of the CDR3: TGTGCCAGTAGTATAGATATGCTAGCGGCGATCACAGATACGCAGTATTTT. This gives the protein CASSIDMLAAITDTQYF.

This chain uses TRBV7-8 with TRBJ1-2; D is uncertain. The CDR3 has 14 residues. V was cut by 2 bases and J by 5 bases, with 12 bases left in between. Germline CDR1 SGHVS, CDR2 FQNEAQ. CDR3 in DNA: TGTGCCAGCAGCTTACTTGAAGGAGGGTATGGCTACACCTTC. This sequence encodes CASSLLEGGYGYTF.

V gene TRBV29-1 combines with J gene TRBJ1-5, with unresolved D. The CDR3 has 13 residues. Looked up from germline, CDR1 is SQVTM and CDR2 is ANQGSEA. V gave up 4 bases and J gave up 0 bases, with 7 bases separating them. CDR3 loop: CSVGSVSNQPQHF. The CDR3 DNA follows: TGCAGCGTTGGTTCAGTTAGCAATCAGCCCCAGCATTTT.

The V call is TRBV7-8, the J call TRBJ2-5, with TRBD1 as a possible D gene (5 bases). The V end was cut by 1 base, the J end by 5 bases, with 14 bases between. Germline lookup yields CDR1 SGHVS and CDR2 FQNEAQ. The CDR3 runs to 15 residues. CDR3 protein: CASSLEVLPGETQYF. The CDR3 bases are TGTGCCAGCAGCTTAGAGGTACTACCAGGGGAGACCCAGTACTTC.

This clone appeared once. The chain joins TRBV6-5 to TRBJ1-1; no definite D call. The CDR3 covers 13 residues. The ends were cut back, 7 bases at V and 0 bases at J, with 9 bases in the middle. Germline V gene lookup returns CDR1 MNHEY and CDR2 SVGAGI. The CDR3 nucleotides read TGTGCCAGCACGGAGACACTGAACACTGAAGCTTTCTTT. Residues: CASTETLNTEAFF.

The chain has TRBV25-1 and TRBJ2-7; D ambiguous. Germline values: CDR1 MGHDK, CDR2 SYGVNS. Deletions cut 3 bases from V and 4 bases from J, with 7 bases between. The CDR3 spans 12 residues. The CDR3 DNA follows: TGTGCCAGCAGTGATACGCCTTACGAGCAGTACTTC. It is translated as CASSDTPYEQYF.

CDR3 bases: TGTGCCAGCAGTTTACTGGCCAGACAGCAGTACTTC. Translated: CASSLLARQQYF. This chain uses TRBV28 with TRBJ2-7; unclear D gene. V was shortened by 2 bases and J by 8 bases, with 10 bases between the two germline ends. The CDR3 extends over 12 amino acids. The germline V gene has CDR1 MDHEN and CDR2 SYDVKM.

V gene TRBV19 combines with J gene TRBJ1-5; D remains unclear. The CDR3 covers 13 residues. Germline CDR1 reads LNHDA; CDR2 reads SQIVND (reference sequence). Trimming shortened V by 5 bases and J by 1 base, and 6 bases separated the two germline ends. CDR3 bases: TGTGCCAGTAGTGTACAGAGCAATCAGCCCCAGCATTTT. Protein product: CASSVQSNQPQHF.